Presented here are 26 T cell receptor beta chains from one specimen sequenced in a study of cytomegalovirus exposure and HLA in healthy donors (dated by TCRdb to about 2017). Library method: the immunoSEQ multiplex PCR assay. A mixture of 60 forward primers for TCR Vbeta segments and 13 reverse primers for TCR Jbeta segments was used in the multiplex PCR. TCRdb's version of the immuneACCESS table is confined to in-frame rearrangements and falls short of the full clone set. An unresolved V gene accounts for under half of the shortfall where checked; the remainder is of unknown origin. For this sample there are around 67,000 clones; about 61% appear just once. Jointly, the top ten make up over 2.5% of the sample. Sequenced sample: PBMCs. The receptors stem from a woman aged 50 to 60 in good health and CMV-seronegative.

The chain recombines TRBV5-1 with TRBJ2-7, with TRBD1 matching 8 bases. With 0 bases clipped from V and 2 bases from J, the junction kept 7 bases outside the gene matches. CDR1 is SGHRS and CDR2 is YFSETQ in the germline V gene. The CDR3 has 16 residues. In nucleotides, the CDR3 is TGCGCCAGCAGCTTGGGAGGGACAGGTTTAGCCTACGAGCAGTACTTC. Translation gives CASSLGGTGLAYEQYF. The full variable domain, in which reference TRBV5-1 and TRBJ2-7 provide the parts outside the CDR3, is KAGVTQTPRYLIKTRGQQVTLSCSPISGHRSVSWYQQTPGQGLQFLFEYFSETQRNKGNFPGRFSGRQFSNSRSEMNVSTLELGDSALYLCASSLGGTGLAYEQYFGPGTRLTVT.

This clone was picked up a small number of times. The chain combines TRBV19 with TRBJ1-5; 11 bases match TRBD1. Germline V gene sequence: CDR1 LNHDA, CDR2 SQIVND (reference sequence). This CDR3 contains 15 residues. V trimming: 7 bases; J trimming: 6 bases; junction bases outside the gene matches: 8. CDR3 sequence (DNA): TGTGCCAGTATCCCCCCGGGACAGGGGGGTCAGCCCCAGCATTTT. Its translation is CASIPPGQGGQPQHF.

V is TRBV7-9 and J is TRBJ2-1; 7 bases agree with TRBD2. The CDR3 sequence is 19 residues long. V gave up 5 bases and J gave up 0 bases; unmatched junction bases: 16. Germline assignment: CDR1 SEHNR and CDR2 FQNEAQ (reference sequence). CDR3 bases: TGTGCCAGCAGCAAACCCGGGACTAAGTCAATTCTCTCCTACAATGAGCAGTTCTTC. Amino acids: CASSKPGTKSILSYNEQFF.

The chain recombines TRBV7-2 with TRBJ1-1; D is undetermined. This CDR3 spans 12 amino acids. The germline gives CDR1 SGHTA, CDR2 FQGNSA. Trimming stripped 3 bases from V and 11 bases from J, with 13 bases between. The CDR3 here is CASSFEGISAFF. The CDR3 DNA is TGTGCCAGCAGCTTCGAGGGTATTAGTGCTTTCTTT.

The chain is built from TRBV5-4 and TRBJ1-2; the match to TRBD1 covers 9 bases. Per the germline V gene, CDR1 is SGHNT and CDR2 is YYREEE (reference sequence). Germline trimming cut 0 bases from V and 4 bases from J; bases unmatched to any gene: 1. CDR3 length equals 14 residues. CDR3 DNA: TGTGCCAGCAGCTTGGGGGGACAGGGCTATGGCTACACCTTC. Encoded protein: CASSLGGQGYGYTF.

The sample holds a few counts of this clone. This chain connects TRBV7-9 to TRBJ2-3; no clear D. The CDR3 has 12 amino acids. The germline V gene encodes CDR1 SEHNR and CDR2 FQNEAQ (reference sequence). V lost 1 base to trimming and J lost 13 bases, with 12 bases between them. This CDR3 reads CASSLENPPEYF. CDR3 sequence (DNA): TGTGCCAGCAGCTTAGAGAACCCCCCGGAGTATTTT.

V is TRBV9 and J is TRBJ1-1; unclear D gene. The CDR3 runs 12 residues. Trimming shortened V by 7 bases and J by 1 base, and 8 bases separated the two germline ends. The germline V gene has CDR1 SGDLS and CDR2 YYNGEE. The CDR3 region is CASHGPNTEAFF. The CDR3 region has the DNA TGTGCCAGCCATGGCCCGAACACTGAAGCTTTCTTT.

The V call is TRBV7-8, the J call TRBJ2-1; 8 positions agree with TRBD2. The germline V gene encodes CDR1 SGHVS and CDR2 FQNEAQ. With 8 bases clipped from V and 4 bases from J, the junction kept 4 bases outside the gene matches. CDR3 length: 13 residues. The CDR3 here is CASLTSVYNEQFF. The CDR3 DNA reads TGTGCCAGCCTGACTAGCGTTTACAATGAGCAGTTCTTC.

The chain is built from TRBV18 and TRBJ1-1; 7 bases are shared with TRBD1. Trimming took 6 bases from V and 1 from J; bases not matched to a gene: 14. The CDR3 loop spans 17 amino acids. CDR1 is KGHSH, CDR2 LQKENI, per germline. CDR3 protein: CASSPTPLGQSNTEAFF. The CDR3 DNA reads as TGTGCCAGCTCTCCAACACCTCTGGGACAGTCGAACACTGAAGCTTTCTTT.

This clone has a handful of counts. The rearrangement uses TRBV4-3 and TRBJ1-3; 9 bases map to TRBD1. Germline assignment: CDR1 LGHNA and CDR2 YSLEER. This CDR3 is 16 amino acids long. V shed 1 base, J shed 1 base, and the junction held 2 bases outside the gene matches. The CDR3 bases are TGCGCCAGCAGCCAAGGGACAGGGGTGTCTGGAAACACCATATATTTT. Its translation: CASSQGTGVSGNTIYF.

This clone appeared many times. The same CDR3 also results from other DNA sequences found in this sample. The rearrangement uses TRBV19 and TRBJ1-1; TRBD1 aligns across 8 bases. The CDR3 runs 14 residues. CDR1 and CDR2 from the germline V gene are LNHDA and SQIVND (reference sequence). V lost 1 base to trimming and J lost 3 bases; unmatched junction nucleotides: 1. The CDR3: CASSIGQGYTEAFF. In nucleotides, the CDR3 is TGTGCCAGTAGTATAGGACAGGGGTACACTGAAGCTTTCTTT.

J is TRBJ1-1 and V is TRBV5-1; TRBD1 matches 7 bases. Trimming at V came to 1 base and at J to 1 base, leaving 10 bases not matched to a gene. Germline V gives CDR1 SGHRS, CDR2 YFSETQ. The CDR3 is 17 amino acids. The CDR3 DNA sequence: TGCGCCAGCAGCTTGACAGGGGATCGGCATCAGAACACTGAAGCTTTCTTT. Translation gives CASSLTGDRHQNTEAFF.

This rearrangement joins TRBV13 to TRBJ1-2, with D possibly matching TRBD1 (5 bases). The CDR3 loop spans 17 amino acids. Germline assignment: CDR1 PRHDT and CDR2 FYEKMQ (reference sequence). V lost 0 bases and J 4 bases, leaving 18 bases between the germline ends. The CDR3 loop reads CASSLGLGQGGAYGYTF. For the CDR3, the DNA is TGTGCCAGCAGCTTAGGCCTCGGGCAGGGCGGTGCCTATGGCTACACCTTC.

This clone was counted between two and nine times. This chain joins TRBV28 and TRBJ2-6; maybe TRBD1 (5 bases). From germline, CDR1 is MDHEN and CDR2 SYDVKM. Trimming pared 5 bases from V and 4 bases from J, leaving 12 bases between. This CDR3 contains 15 residues. For the CDR3, the DNA is TGTGCCAGCAGTCTTCAGGGCGCAGGGGCCAACGTCCTGACTTTC. It encodes CASSLQGAGANVLTF.

The chain couples TRBV2 to TRBJ1-5; a weak D match, TRBD1 (6 bases). The germline CDR1 and CDR2 sequences are SNHLY and FYNNEI. CDR3 size: 14 residues. V was shortened by 4 bases and J by 4 bases, with 11 bases between the two germline ends. The CDR3 region has the DNA TGTGCCAGCAGTGGTACCGGACAGAATCAGCCCCAGCATTTT. It yields the protein CASSGTGQNQPQHF.

This clone occurred once. V gene TRBV5-6 combines with J gene TRBJ1-2; TRBD1 agrees at 7 bases. V gave up 0 bases and J gave up 5 bases; unmatched junction bases: 4. Germline CDR1 reads SGHDT; CDR2 reads YYEEEE. CDR3 length: 14 residues. The CDR3, as DNA: TGTGCCAGCAGCTTGGGGGGACAGCAGTATGGCTACACCTTC. Protein: CASSLGGQQYGYTF.

In this sample, this clone turned up a few times. The V call is TRBV6-6, the J call TRBJ1-5; the match to TRBD1 covers 8 bases. There are 14 residues in the CDR3. Trimming cost V 8 bases and J 6 bases; bases outside gene matches: 9. CDR1 is MNHNY, CDR2 SVGAGI, per germline (reference sequence). The CDR3 sequence is CASLQGGVGQPQHF. CDR3 nucleotides: TGTGCCAGCCTACAGGGGGGTGTGGGTCAGCCCCAGCATTTT.

This clone has only one observation. The V call is TRBV5-6, the J call TRBJ1-2, with TRBD1 identical over 9 bases. The CDR3 is 13 amino acids. Germline values: CDR1 SGHDT, CDR2 YYEEEE. V trimming: 3 bases; J trimming: 6 bases; junction bases outside the gene matches: 3. The CDR3 here is CASSSRDRDGYTF. CDR3 bases: TGTGCCAGCAGCTCCCGGGACAGGGATGGCTACACCTTC.

V usage is TRBV5-4 and J usage is TRBJ2-7; 7 bases match TRBD2. The trim removed 3 bases at V and 4 bases at J, leaving 10 bases unmatched. Germline CDR1 is SGHNT and CDR2 is YYREEE (reference sequence). The CDR3 extends over 15 amino acids. CDR3 protein: CASSSGGGRGYEQYF. The CDR3 nucleotides read TGTGCCAGCAGCTCGGGAGGCGGGAGAGGGTACGAGCAGTACTTC.

The CDR3 DNA is TGTGCCAGTAGTACAGGGGGCAATACGGTTGGCTACACCTTC. It encodes CASSTGGNTVGYTF. The V call is TRBV19, the J call TRBJ1-2; 8 bases fit TRBD1. CDR1 is LNHDA, CDR2 SQIVND, per germline (reference sequence). After removal of 4 bases from V and 7 bases from J, the junction contained 8 bases not matched to a gene. This CDR3 has 14 amino acids.

The CDR3 sequence: CAWGAGGSYNEQFF. The DNA of the CDR3 is TGTGCCTGGGGAGCGGGAGGTTCCTACAATGAGCAGTTCTTC. V gene TRBV30 combines with J gene TRBJ2-1; 9 bases map to TRBD2. Germline V lookup: CDR1 GTSNPN, CDR2 SVGIG (reference sequence). The CDR3 loop spans 14 amino acids. With V trimmed by 5 bases and J by 1 base, 3 bases remained unmatched.

The DNA of the CDR3 is TGTGCCAGCAGTGACTCCGGACTAGCTAAGCAGTTCTTC. The encoded protein is CASSDSGLAKQFF. This chain joins TRBV6-4 and TRBJ2-1, with 8 bases aligning to TRBD2. Germline V gene data show CDR1 as MRHNA and CDR2 as SNTAGT. CDR3 length: 13 residues. V shed 0 bases and J 11 bases; nucleotides not matched to a gene: 3.

This rearrangement joins TRBV25-1 to TRBJ2-4, with a possible D match to TRBD1 (6 bases). In germline, CDR1 is MGHDK, CDR2 SYGVNS. Trimming took 6 bases from V and 9 from J, leaving 15 bases between them. The CDR3 runs to 13 residues. DNA for the CDR3: TGTGCCAGCAGCGAAGGACGAGGGGGCATTCAGTACTTC. Residues: CASSEGRGGIQYF.

V and J are TRBV5-1 and TRBJ2-7; TRBD1 matches 10 bases. The length of the CDR3 is 14 residues. CDR1 SGHRS and CDR2 YFSETQ come from the germline V gene. The V and J ends lost 5 bases and 1 base, in that order; junction bases with no gene match: 3. The CDR3 loop is CASSPGQGSYEQYF. The CDR3 DNA reads as TGCGCCAGCAGTCCGGGACAGGGGTCCTACGAGCAGTACTTC.

The V call is TRBV7-9, the J call TRBJ1-1; 7 positions agree with TRBD1. J lost 1 base, V lost 5 bases, and 4 bases had no gene match. Germline CDR1 and CDR2: SEHNR and FQNEAQ (reference sequence). The CDR3 is made up of 14 amino acids. CDR3 in amino acids: CASSPGTANTEAFF. Written as DNA, the CDR3 is TGTGCCAGCAGCCCCGGGACAGCGAACACTGAAGCTTTCTTT.

The rearrangement uses TRBV28 and TRBJ1-5; 7 nucleotides agree with TRBD1. Germline CDR1 and CDR2: MDHEN and SYDVKM. The CDR3 has 16 residues. V trimming: 2 bases; J trimming: 6 bases; junction bases outside the gene matches: 10. CDR3 in DNA: TGTGCCAGCAGTTTAGTACAGGGGACTCAGGGTCAGCCCCAGCATTTT. Protein product: CASSLVQGTQGQPQHF. The complete variable domain, with remaining parts taken from reference TRBV28 and TRBJ1-5, reads DVKVTQSSRYLVKRTGEKVFLECVQDMDHENMFWYRQDPGLGLRLIYFSYDVKMKEKGDIPEGYSVSREKKERFSLILESASTNQTSMYLCASSLVQGTQGQPQHFGDGTRLSIL.